This TCR beta chain emerged from a study of cytomegalovirus exposure and HLA in healthy donors. General study points: Reportedly, TCR beta sequences accurately predicted HLA-A and HLA-B alleles in most subjects. In vitro work confirmed that a few CMV-associated chains recognize CMV antigens. Donor immune exposure was known only as CMV serostatus.

PCR involved 60 Vbeta and 13 Jbeta primers. Clones were sequenced by immunoSEQ multiplex PCR, and TCRdb holds only the in-frame ones, with some missing. Of about 190,000 clones in the sample, 70% to 80% were seen once. A note on this clone: No antigen is known for it.

V was pared by 2 bases and J by 4 bases, with 11 bases between. This CDR3 contains 14 residues. CDR1 is SNHLY, CDR2 FYNNEI, per germline. The sample was PBMCs. This chain links TRBV2 with TRBJ1-2, with D perhaps TRBD1 (5 bases). This TCR was sampled from a woman aged 45-65 years in good health and CMV-seronegative. The CDR3 protein is CASSERGFGYGYTF. CDR3 nucleotides: TGTGCCAGCAGTGAAAGGGGTTTTGGCTATGGCTACACCTTC.